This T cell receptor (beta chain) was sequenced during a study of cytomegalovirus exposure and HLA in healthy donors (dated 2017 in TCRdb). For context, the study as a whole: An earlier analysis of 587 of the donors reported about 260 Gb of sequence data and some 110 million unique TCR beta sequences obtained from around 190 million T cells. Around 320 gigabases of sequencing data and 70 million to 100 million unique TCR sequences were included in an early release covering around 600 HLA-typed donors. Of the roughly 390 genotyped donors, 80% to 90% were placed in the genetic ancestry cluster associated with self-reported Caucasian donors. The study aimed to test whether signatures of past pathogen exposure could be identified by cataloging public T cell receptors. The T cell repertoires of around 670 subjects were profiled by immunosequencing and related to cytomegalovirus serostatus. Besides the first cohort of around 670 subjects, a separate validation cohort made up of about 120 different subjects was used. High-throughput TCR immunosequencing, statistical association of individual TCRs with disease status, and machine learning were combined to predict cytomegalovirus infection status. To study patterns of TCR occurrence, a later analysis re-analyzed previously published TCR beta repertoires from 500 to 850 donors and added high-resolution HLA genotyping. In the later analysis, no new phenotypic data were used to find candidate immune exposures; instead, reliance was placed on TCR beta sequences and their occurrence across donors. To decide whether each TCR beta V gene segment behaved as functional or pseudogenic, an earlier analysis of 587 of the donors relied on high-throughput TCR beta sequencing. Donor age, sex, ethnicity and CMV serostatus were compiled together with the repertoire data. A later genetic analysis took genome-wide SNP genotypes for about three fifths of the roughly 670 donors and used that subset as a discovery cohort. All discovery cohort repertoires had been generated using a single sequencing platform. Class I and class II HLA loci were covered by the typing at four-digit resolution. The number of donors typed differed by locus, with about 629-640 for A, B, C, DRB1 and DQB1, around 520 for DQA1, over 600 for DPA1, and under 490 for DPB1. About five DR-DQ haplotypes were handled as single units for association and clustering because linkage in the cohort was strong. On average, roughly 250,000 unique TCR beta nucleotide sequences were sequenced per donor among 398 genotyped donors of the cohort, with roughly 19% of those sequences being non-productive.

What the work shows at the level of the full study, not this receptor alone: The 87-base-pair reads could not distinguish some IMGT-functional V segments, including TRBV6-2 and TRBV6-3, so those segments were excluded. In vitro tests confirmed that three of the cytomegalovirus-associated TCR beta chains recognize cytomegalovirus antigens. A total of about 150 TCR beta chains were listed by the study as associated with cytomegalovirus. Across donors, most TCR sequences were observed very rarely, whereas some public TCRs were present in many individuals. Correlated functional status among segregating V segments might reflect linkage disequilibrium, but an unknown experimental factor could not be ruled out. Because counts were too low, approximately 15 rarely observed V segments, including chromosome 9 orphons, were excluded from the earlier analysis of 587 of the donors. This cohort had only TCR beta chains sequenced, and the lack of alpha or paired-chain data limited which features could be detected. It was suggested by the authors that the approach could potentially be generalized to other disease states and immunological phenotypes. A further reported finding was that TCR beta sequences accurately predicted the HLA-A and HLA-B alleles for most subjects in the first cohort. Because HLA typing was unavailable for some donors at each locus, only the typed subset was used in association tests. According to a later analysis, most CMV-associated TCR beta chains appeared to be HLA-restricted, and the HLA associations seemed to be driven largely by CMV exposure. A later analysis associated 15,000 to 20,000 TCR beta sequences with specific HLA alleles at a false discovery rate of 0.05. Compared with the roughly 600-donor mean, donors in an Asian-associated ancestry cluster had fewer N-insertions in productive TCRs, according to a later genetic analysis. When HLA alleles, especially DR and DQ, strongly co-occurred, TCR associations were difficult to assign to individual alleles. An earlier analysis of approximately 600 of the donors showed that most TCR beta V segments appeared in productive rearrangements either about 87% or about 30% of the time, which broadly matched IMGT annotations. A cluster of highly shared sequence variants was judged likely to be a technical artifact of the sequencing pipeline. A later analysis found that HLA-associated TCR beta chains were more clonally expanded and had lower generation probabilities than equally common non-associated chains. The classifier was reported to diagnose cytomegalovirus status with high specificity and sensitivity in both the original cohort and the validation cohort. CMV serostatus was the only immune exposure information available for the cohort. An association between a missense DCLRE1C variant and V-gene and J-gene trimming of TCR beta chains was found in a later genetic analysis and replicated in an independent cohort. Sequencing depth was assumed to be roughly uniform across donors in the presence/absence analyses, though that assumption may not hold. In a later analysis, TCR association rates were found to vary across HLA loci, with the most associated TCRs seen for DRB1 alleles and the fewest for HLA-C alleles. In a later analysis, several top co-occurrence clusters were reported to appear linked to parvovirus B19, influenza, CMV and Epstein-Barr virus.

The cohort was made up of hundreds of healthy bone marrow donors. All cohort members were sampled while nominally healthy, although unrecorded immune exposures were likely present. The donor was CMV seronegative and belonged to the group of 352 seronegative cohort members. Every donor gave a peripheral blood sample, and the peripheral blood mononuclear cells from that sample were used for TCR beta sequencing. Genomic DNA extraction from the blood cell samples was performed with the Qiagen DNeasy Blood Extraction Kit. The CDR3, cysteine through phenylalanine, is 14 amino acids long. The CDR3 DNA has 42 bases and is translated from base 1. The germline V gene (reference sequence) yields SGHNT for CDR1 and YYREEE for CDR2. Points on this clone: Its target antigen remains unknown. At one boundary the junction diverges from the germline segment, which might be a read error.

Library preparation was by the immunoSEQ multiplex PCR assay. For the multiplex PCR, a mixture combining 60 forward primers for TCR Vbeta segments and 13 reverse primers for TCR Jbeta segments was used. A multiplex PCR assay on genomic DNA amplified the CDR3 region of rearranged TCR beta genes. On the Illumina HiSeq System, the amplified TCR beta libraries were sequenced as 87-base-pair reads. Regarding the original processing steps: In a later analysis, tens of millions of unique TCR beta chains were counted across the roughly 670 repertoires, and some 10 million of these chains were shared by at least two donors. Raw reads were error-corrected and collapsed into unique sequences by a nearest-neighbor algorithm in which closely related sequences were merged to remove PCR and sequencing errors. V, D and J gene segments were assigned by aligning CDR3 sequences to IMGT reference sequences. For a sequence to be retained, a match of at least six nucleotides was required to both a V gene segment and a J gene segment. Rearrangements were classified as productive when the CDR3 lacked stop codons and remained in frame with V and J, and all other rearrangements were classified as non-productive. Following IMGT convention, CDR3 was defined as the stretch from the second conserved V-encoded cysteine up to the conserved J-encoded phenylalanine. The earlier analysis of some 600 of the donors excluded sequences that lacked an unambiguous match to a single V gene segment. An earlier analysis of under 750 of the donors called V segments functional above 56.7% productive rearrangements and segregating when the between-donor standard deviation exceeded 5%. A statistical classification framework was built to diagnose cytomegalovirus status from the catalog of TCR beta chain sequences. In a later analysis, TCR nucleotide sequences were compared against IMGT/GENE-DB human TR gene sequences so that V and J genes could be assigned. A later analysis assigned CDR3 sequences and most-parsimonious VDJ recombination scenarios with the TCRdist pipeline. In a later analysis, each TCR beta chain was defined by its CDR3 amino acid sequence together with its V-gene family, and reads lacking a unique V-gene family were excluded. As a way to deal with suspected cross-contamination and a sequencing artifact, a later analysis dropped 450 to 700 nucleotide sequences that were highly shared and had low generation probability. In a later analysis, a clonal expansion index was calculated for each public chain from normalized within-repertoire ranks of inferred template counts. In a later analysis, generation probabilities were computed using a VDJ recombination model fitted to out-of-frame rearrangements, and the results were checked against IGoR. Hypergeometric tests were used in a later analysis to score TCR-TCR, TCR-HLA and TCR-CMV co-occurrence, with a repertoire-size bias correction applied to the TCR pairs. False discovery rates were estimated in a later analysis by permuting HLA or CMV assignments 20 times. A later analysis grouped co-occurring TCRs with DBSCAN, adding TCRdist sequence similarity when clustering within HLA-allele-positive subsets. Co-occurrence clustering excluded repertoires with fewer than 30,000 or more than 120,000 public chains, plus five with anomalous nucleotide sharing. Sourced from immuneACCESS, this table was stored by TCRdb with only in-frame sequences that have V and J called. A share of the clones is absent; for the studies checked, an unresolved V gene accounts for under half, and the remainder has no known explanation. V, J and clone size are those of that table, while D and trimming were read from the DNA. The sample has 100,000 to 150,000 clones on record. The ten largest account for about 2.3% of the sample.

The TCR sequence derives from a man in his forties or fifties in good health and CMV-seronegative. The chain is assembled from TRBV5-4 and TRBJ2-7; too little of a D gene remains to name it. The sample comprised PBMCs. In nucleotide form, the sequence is TGTACCAGCAGCTCCCTCCAGCGTAATACCGAGCAGTACTTC. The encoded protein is CTSSSLQRNTEQYF. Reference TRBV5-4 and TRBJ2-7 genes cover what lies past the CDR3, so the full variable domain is ETGVTQSPTHLIKTRGQQVTLRCSSQSGHNTVSWYQQALGQGPQFIFQYYREEENGRGNFPPRFSGLQFPNYSSELNVNALELDDSALYLCTSSSLQRNTEQYFGPGTRLTVT.